This T cell receptor beta chain originates from a study of beta chain features in type 1 diabetes. Study-level results: VDJ junctions in type 1 diabetes patients carried more deletions and fewer insertions. Shortening that was moderate but significant affected the TCRB CDR3s of Type 1 diabetes patients in all four CD4+ subsets. Compared to healthy donors, patients appeared to have naive, central memory and Treg TCRB repertoires that were more alike.

In the case of this clone: Its antigen is as yet unknown.

Isolated RNA was reverse transcribed in full, so expressed TCRB transcripts were sequenced. The table came from immunoSEQ multiplex PCR; TCRdb's copy has only in-frame clones and leaves some out. The sample includes hundreds of thousands of clones, about an eighth of them seen just once. V was clipped by 7 bases and J by 0 bases, with 16 bases between them. Germline V lookup: CDR1 SNHLY, CDR2 FYNNEI. This CDR3 is 16 amino acids long. The J gene is TRBJ1-5, the V gene TRBV2, with unresolved D. The TCR originated in a man aged 18 to 29 with type 1 diabetes. Input material: naive CD4+ T cells from blood. The CDR3 protein is CASTGGAGYSNQPQHF. The DNA for the CDR3 is TGTGCCAGCACCGGAGGAGCGGGATATAGCAATCAGCCCCAGCATTTT.